This entry concerns a single T cell receptor beta chain. As yet, its antigen is unknown. The entry originates in a study of memory CD8 T cells in hepatitis C reinfection. Turning to the study itself: A couple of donors resolved primary infection, then developed chronic reinfection. Pre-reinfection sampling occurred 55 to 20 weeks ahead of detected reinfection.

Time point: pre-reinfection, 55 to 20 weeks before reinfection detection. No in vitro expansion preceded TCR sequencing of the sorted cells. Two donors provided sorted CD3+ CD8+ CD45RO- naive CD8 T cells at all three reinfection time points. Study results and limitations: Conclusions on public clonotypes and secondary clearance were not definitive with a handful of donors.

Clones were read by immunoSEQ multiplex PCR, and TCRdb kept only the in-frame ones, dropping some. The sample holds over 45,000 clones; around 92% are singletons and the top ten take approximately 1%. Trimming took 4 bases from V and 4 from J; bases not matched to a gene: 3. Germline V gene data show CDR1 as MGHRA and CDR2 as YSYEKL. This CDR3 has 16 residues. The source material was naive CD8+ T cells sorted from blood. The chain has TRBV4-1 and TRBJ2-2; TRBD2 aligns across 13 bases. This TCR derives from a man younger than 35 with hepatitis C virus infection. The CDR3 bases are TGCGCCAGCAGCCTACTAGCGGGGGGGACCACCGGGGAGCTGTTTTTT. Its protein product is CASSLLAGGTTGELFF.